This T cell receptor (beta chain) was recorded in a study of T cell repertoires in aging, cancer and after chemotherapy. As for the study in general: Clear clonal overlap appeared across healthy donor samples taken over several months to years. The whole study produced a dataset of roughly 8.8 million TCR reads.

This CDR3 is built from 14 residues. J gave up 5 bases and V 1 base, and 5 bases lay outside the gene matches. Germline CDR1 reads DFQATT; CDR2 reads SNEGSKA (reference sequence). TCR beta rearrangements were amplified from peripheral blood genomic DNA. Rearranged V-D-J TRB sequences were amplified with a mixed TRB-A/B primer pool. TCRdb re-analysed the multiplex PCR reads in MiXCR, keeping a single row per CDR3 protein. In the table there are 9,000 to 13,000 distinct CDR3 sequences, 25% of which are singletons. This clonotype was seen more than once but under ten times. Its antigen is not identified. General observations from the study: Rebound thymic output was suggested by rising median generation probability during chemotherapy in each cancer cohort.

The TCR originated in a human donor in good health. V gene TRBV20-1 combines with J gene TRBJ2-7; the match to TRBD2 covers 10 bases. The source material was blood. The CDR3 region has the DNA TGCAGTGCTAGAGGACAGCGGGGGGGAGACGAGCAGTACTTC. Amino acids: CSARGQRGGDEQYF.